Listed below are T cell receptor beta chains from one sample, sequenced in a study of cytomegalovirus exposure and HLA in healthy donors. Measured with immunoSEQ multiplex PCR; TCRdb has only the in-frame clones, and not every one. The profile shows roughly 140,000 clones, about four fifths of them singletons. Source material: PBMCs. All receptors come from a man younger than 40 in good health and CMV-seropositive. CDR3s include the opening cysteine and the closing phenylalanine or tryptophan. A D gene is named only where the DNA matches it firmly. Expanded clones get a size class; other rows say once, few or many, or leave the size out.

d_gene: TRBD1
j_gene: TRBJ2-5
v_gene: TRBV11-1
abundance: -
CDR3aa: CASSQDRVETQYF
CDR3nt: TGTGCCAGCAGCCAGGACAGGGTAGAGACCCAGTACTTC

d_gene: -
j_gene: TRBJ2-2
v_gene: TRBV21-1
abundance: few
CDR3aa: CASSKEGGQGDTGELFF
CDR3nt: TGTGCCAGCAGCAAAGAAGGGGGACAGGGGGACACCGGGGAGCTGTTTTTT

d_gene: TRBD1
j_gene: TRBJ1-1
v_gene: TRBV7-2
abundance: few
CDR3aa: CASSLAGTGLEAFF
CDR3nt: TGTGCCAGCAGCTTAGCCGGGACAGGGTTAGAAGCTTTCTTT

d_gene: -
j_gene: TRBJ1-4
v_gene: TRBV2
abundance: -
CDR3aa: CASVLGGKTEKLFF
CDR3nt: TGTGCCAGCGTTTTAGGGGGTAAAACTGAAAAACTGTTTTTT

d_gene: -
j_gene: TRBJ2-2
v_gene: TRBV19
abundance: -
CDR3aa: CASSIGAANTGELFF
CDR3nt: TGTGCCAGTAGTATAGGGGCCGCTAACACCGGGGAGCTGTTTTTT

d_gene: -
j_gene: TRBJ1-2
v_gene: TRBV9
abundance: -
CDR3aa: CASSAETGPHYGYTF
CDR3nt: TGTGCCAGCAGCGCCGAAACAGGTCCCCACTATGGCTACACCTTC

d_gene: -
j_gene: TRBJ1-1
v_gene: TRBV6-6
abundance: -
CDR3aa: CASSWGENTEAFF
CDR3nt: TGTGCCAGCAGTTGGGGGGAGAACACTGAAGCTTTCTTT

d_gene: TRBD1
j_gene: TRBJ2-3
v_gene: TRBV19
abundance: -
CDR3aa: CASSLTGTVHTDTQYF
CDR3nt: TGTGCCAGTAGTCTTACCGGGACAGTCCACACAGATACGCAGTATTTT

d_gene: -
j_gene: TRBJ2-7
v_gene: TRBV10-3
abundance: -
CDR3aa: CATRGHEQYF
CDR3nt: TGTGCCACGCGGGGCCACGAGCAGTACTTC

d_gene: TRBD1
j_gene: TRBJ1-5
v_gene: TRBV4-2
abundance: -
CDR3aa: CASSQDLRTGNNQPQHF
CDR3nt: TGTGCCAGCAGCCAAGATCTGCGGACAGGGAACAATCAGCCCCAGCATTTT

d_gene: TRBD2
j_gene: TRBJ2-1
v_gene: TRBV5-6
abundance: -
CDR3aa: CASSFALAGYNEQFF
CDR3nt: TGTGCCAGCAGCTTTGCACTAGCGGGGTACAATGAGCAGTTCTTC

d_gene: TRBD2
j_gene: TRBJ2-3
v_gene: TRBV7-2
abundance: -
CDR3aa: CASSLERSSGHTTLTQYF
CDR3nt: TGTGCCAGCAGCTTAGAGAGGTCTAGCGGGCACACCACGTTGACGCAGTATTTT

d_gene: -
j_gene: TRBJ1-1
v_gene: TRBV6-6
abundance: -
CDR3aa: CASSTTGKNTEAFF
CDR3nt: TGTGCCAGCAGTACGACCGGGAAAAACACTGAAGCTTTCTTT

d_gene: -
j_gene: TRBJ2-2
v_gene: TRBV15
abundance: -
CDR3aa: CATSRDQASTGELFF
CDR3nt: TGTGCCACCAGCAGAGATCAGGCCAGCACCGGGGAGCTGTTTTTT

d_gene: -
j_gene: TRBJ2-3
v_gene: TRBV5-4
abundance: -
CDR3aa: CASRLSKSNTDTQYF
CDR3nt: TGTGCCAGCAGACTTAGCAAGTCGAACACAGATACGCAGTATTTT

d_gene: TRBD1
j_gene: TRBJ2-3
v_gene: TRBV5-6
abundance: -
CDR3aa: CASSRTGAGTQYF
CDR3nt: TGTGCCAGCAGCCGGACAGGCGCCGGTACGCAGTATTTT

d_gene: TRBD1
j_gene: TRBJ1-4
v_gene: TRBV7-2
abundance: -
CDR3aa: CASSLTGGFEKLFF
CDR3nt: TGTGCCAGCAGCTTGACAGGGGGCTTCGAAAAACTGTTTTTT

d_gene: -
j_gene: TRBJ2-7
v_gene: TRBV9
abundance: -
CDR3aa: CASSSPSTGEQYF
CDR3nt: TGTGCCAGCAGCTCTCCAAGCACGGGCGAGCAGTACTTC

d_gene: -
j_gene: TRBJ2-7
v_gene: TRBV5-4
abundance: -
CDR3aa: CASMGQGEDYEQYF
CDR3nt: TGTGCCAGCATGGGGCAAGGGGAGGACTACGAGCAGTACTTC

d_gene: TRBD1
j_gene: TRBJ1-6
v_gene: TRBV19
abundance: -
CDR3aa: CASSLDRESSPLHF
CDR3nt: TGTGCCAGTAGTTTGGACAGGGAGAGTTCACCCCTCCACTTT

d_gene: -
j_gene: TRBJ2-7
v_gene: TRBV6-1
abundance: -
CDR3aa: CASSARGRLQGYEQYF
CDR3nt: TGTGCCAGCAGTGCACGCGGAAGGCTTCAGGGCTACGAGCAGTACTTC

d_gene: -
j_gene: TRBJ2-7
v_gene: TRBV27
abundance: -
CDR3aa: CASSRGFQTDLYEQYF
CDR3nt: TGTGCCAGCAGTCGCGGTTTCCAGACAGATCTTTACGAGCAGTACTTC

d_gene: -
j_gene: TRBJ2-7
v_gene: TRBV5-1
abundance: -
CDR3aa: CASSLTTYEQYF
CDR3nt: TGCGCCAGCAGCTTGACAACCTACGAGCAGTACTTC

d_gene: TRBD1
j_gene: TRBJ1-3
v_gene: TRBV7-8
abundance: -
CDR3aa: CASSLAEGASGNTIYF
CDR3nt: TGTGCCAGCAGCTTAGCGGAGGGGGCCTCTGGAAACACCATATATTTT

d_gene: -
j_gene: TRBJ1-2
v_gene: TRBV4-3
abundance: -
CDR3aa: CASSQDPGTSYGYTF
CDR3nt: TGCGCCAGCAGCCAAGATCCTGGGACAAGCTATGGCTACACCTTC

d_gene: -
j_gene: TRBJ2-7
v_gene: TRBV6-1
abundance: once
CDR3aa: CASSTRDIGTNEQYF
CDR3nt: TGTGCCAGCAGTACAAGGGACATTGGAACGAACGAGCAGTACTTC

d_gene: -
j_gene: TRBJ2-7
v_gene: TRBV29-1
abundance: few
CDR3aa: CSVRSSYEQYF
CDR3nt: TGCAGCGTTAGGAGCTCCTACGAGCAGTACTTC

d_gene: -
j_gene: TRBJ2-1
v_gene: TRBV5-4
abundance: -
CDR3aa: CASSLAADSYNEQFF
CDR3nt: TGTGCCAGCAGCTTGGCCGCGGACTCCTACAATGAGCAGTTCTTC

d_gene: TRBD2
j_gene: TRBJ2-3
v_gene: TRBV28
abundance: -
CDR3aa: CASSRDPGTSGSWSTDTQYF
CDR3nt: TGTGCCAGCAGCCGCGATCCCGGGACTAGCGGGAGTTGGAGCACAGATACGCAGTATTTT

d_gene: TRBD2
j_gene: TRBJ2-3
v_gene: TRBV28
abundance: -
CDR3aa: CASSTGLADYTDTQYF
CDR3nt: TGTGCCAGCAGTACGGGACTAGCGGACTACACAGATACGCAGTATTTT

d_gene: TRBD1
j_gene: TRBJ1-2
v_gene: TRBV7-8
abundance: once
CDR3aa: CASSQTGDLGGYTF
CDR3nt: TGTGCCAGCAGCCAGACAGGGGATTTAGGGGGCTACACCTTC

d_gene: TRBD1
j_gene: TRBJ1-4
v_gene: TRBV6-1
abundance: -
CDR3aa: CASNRGRATNEKLFF
CDR3nt: TGTGCCAGCAACAGGGGTCGTGCAACTAATGAAAAACTGTTTTTT

d_gene: TRBD2
j_gene: TRBJ2-7
v_gene: TRBV27
abundance: -
CDR3aa: CASSLAASGRPRGPYEQYF
CDR3nt: TGTGCCAGCAGTTTAGCCGCTAGCGGGAGGCCGCGGGGTCCCTACGAGCAGTACTTC

d_gene: -
j_gene: TRBJ2-2
v_gene: TRBV6-5
abundance: few
CDR3aa: CASMHGDTGELFF
CDR3nt: TGTGCCAGCATGCACGGGGACACCGGGGAGCTGTTTTTT

d_gene: TRBD2
j_gene: TRBJ2-1
v_gene: TRBV28
abundance: -
CDR3aa: CASSLEASGGNEQFF
CDR3nt: TGTGCCAGCAGTTTAGAGGCTAGCGGGGGAAATGAGCAGTTCTTC

d_gene: -
j_gene: TRBJ1-4
v_gene: TRBV5-5
abundance: -
CDR3aa: CASSSEPGGGEKLFF
CDR3nt: TGTGCCAGCAGCTCCGAACCGGGTGGTGGTGAAAAACTGTTTTTT

d_gene: -
j_gene: TRBJ2-3
v_gene: TRBV5-4
abundance: -
CDR3aa: CASSTGLGLADTQYF
CDR3nt: TGTGCCAGCAGCACCGGACTCGGATTGGCAGATACGCAGTATTTT

d_gene: TRBD1
j_gene: TRBJ1-2
v_gene: TRBV29-1
abundance: -
CDR3aa: CSVDRDRVTPNYGYTF
CDR3nt: TGCAGCGTCGACCGGGACAGGGTCACCCCTAACTATGGCTACACCTTC

d_gene: -
j_gene: TRBJ1-4
v_gene: TRBV7-9
abundance: -
CDR3aa: CASTTVPQNEKLFF
CDR3nt: TGTGCCAGCACTACAGTCCCTCAAAATGAAAAACTGTTTTTT

d_gene: -
j_gene: TRBJ1-3
v_gene: TRBV28
abundance: -
CDR3aa: CASSLRGFSGNTIYF
CDR3nt: TGTGCCAGCAGTTTAAGGGGATTCTCTGGAAACACCATATATTTT

d_gene: -
j_gene: TRBJ2-5
v_gene: TRBV6-1
abundance: -
CDR3aa: CASSEQIQETQYF
CDR3nt: TGTGCCAGCAGTGAACAGATCCAAGAGACCCAGTACTTC

d_gene: -
j_gene: TRBJ2-7
v_gene: TRBV28
abundance: once
CDR3aa: CASSLGVAQGYEQYF
CDR3nt: TGTGCCAGCAGTTTGGGTGTAGCCCAAGGATACGAGCAGTACTTC

d_gene: -
j_gene: TRBJ1-1
v_gene: TRBV19
abundance: -
CDR3aa: CASSIPGSEAFF
CDR3nt: TGTGCCAGTAGTATCCCGGGTAGTGAAGCTTTCTTT

d_gene: -
j_gene: TRBJ1-6
v_gene: TRBV5-1
abundance: once
CDR3aa: CASSLVLSADNSPLHF
CDR3nt: TGCGCCAGCAGCTTGGTTTTGTCAGCGGATAATTCACCCCTCCACTTT

d_gene: TRBD1
j_gene: TRBJ2-7
v_gene: TRBV27
abundance: few
CDR3aa: CASSPGTGFLVGEQYF
CDR3nt: TGTGCCAGCAGTCCTGGGACAGGGTTTCTAGTGGGCGAGCAGTACTTC